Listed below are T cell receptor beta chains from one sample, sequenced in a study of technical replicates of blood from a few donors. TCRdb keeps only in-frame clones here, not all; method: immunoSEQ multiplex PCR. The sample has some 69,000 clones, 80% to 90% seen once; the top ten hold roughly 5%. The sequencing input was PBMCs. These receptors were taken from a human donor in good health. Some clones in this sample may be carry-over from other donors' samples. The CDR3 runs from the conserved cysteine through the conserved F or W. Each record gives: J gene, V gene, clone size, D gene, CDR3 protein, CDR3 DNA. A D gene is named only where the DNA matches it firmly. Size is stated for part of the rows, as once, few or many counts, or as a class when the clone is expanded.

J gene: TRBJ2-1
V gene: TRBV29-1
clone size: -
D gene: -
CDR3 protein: CSVAGTQSYNEQFF
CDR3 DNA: TGCAGCGTGGCCGGGACTCAATCCTACAATGAGCAGTTCTTC

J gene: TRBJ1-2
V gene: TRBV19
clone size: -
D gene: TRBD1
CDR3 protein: CASRLSDRTNYGYTF
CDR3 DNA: TGTGCCAGTAGACTCTCGGACAGGACTAACTATGGCTACACCTTC

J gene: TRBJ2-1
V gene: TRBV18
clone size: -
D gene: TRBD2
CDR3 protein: CASSPGTSGAYNEQFF
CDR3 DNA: TGTGCCAGCTCACCAGGGACTAGCGGAGCCTACAATGAGCAGTTCTTC

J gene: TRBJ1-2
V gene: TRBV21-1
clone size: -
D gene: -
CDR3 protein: CAYRENYGYTF
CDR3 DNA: TGTGCCTACAGGGAAAACTATGGCTACACCTTC

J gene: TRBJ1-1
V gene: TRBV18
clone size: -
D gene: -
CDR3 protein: CASSPLHSEVTEAFF
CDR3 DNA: TGTGCCAGCTCACCACTTCACTCAGAGGTCACTGAAGCTTTCTTT

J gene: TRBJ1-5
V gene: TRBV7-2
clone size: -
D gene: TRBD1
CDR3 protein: CASSLNAAGGISNQPQHF
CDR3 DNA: TGTGCCAGCAGCTTAAACGCCGCAGGGGGGATTAGCAATCAGCCCCAGCATTTT

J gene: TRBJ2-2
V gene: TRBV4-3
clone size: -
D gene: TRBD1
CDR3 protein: CASSLGQGYTGELFF
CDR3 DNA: TGCGCCAGCAGCCTAGGACAGGGATACACCGGGGAGCTGTTTTTT

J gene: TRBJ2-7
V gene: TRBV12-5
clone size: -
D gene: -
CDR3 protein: CASGLSREQYF
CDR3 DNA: TGTGCTAGTGGTTTGAGTCGGGAGCAGTACTTC

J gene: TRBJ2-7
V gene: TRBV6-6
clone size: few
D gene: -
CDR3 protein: CASSYSGQMYYEQYF
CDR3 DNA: TGTGCCAGCAGTTACTCGGGCCAGATGTACTACGAGCAGTACTTC

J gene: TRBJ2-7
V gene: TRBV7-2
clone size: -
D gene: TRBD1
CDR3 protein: CASSAWTGSSYEQYF
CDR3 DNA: TGTGCCAGCAGCGCATGGACAGGGAGCTCCTACGAGCAGTACTTC

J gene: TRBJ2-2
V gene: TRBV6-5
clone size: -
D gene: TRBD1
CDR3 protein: CASRTGDTGELFF
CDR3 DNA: TGTGCCAGCAGGACAGGGGACACCGGGGAGCTGTTTTTT

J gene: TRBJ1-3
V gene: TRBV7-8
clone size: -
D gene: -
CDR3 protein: CASSPQGTGNTIYF
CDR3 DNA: TGTGCCAGCAGCCCACAGGGTACTGGAAACACCATATATTTT

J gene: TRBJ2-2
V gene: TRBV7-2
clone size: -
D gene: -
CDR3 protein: CASSYTGTQNTGELFF
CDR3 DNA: TGTGCCAGCAGCTATACCGGGACACAGAACACCGGGGAGCTGTTTTTT

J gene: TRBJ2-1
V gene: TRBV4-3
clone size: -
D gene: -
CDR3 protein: CASSQDLGGRYNEQFF
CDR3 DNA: TGCGCCAGCAGCCAAGATTTGGGGGGGCGTTACAATGAGCAGTTCTTC

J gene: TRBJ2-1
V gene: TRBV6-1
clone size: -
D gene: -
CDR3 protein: CASSENLLAAGYSVVQFF
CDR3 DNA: TGTGCCAGCAGTGAAAATTTGCTGGCCGCGGGATACTCCGTTGTGCAGTTCTTC

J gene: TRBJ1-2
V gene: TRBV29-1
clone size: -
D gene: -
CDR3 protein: CSVVGPNYGYTF
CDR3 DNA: TGCAGCGTTGTGGGGCCAAACTATGGCTACACCTTC

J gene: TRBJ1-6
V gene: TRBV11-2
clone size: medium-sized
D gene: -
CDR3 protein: CASSPPLERSYNSPLHF
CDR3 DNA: TGTGCCAGCAGCCCCCCCTTAGAACGATCCTATAATTCACCCCTCCACTTT

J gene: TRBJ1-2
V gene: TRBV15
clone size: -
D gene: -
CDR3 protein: CATSREKGISWSYTF
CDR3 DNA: TGTGCCACCAGCAGAGAAAAGGGGATATCATGGAGCTACACCTTC

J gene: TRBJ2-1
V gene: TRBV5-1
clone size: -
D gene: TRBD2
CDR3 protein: CASSLSLADNEQFF
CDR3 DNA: TGCGCCAGCAGCTTGTCCCTAGCGGACAATGAGCAGTTCTTC

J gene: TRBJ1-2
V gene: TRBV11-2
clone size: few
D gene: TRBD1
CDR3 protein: CASSHFDRENYGYTF
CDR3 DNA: TGTGCCAGCAGCCATTTCGACAGGGAAAACTATGGCTACACCTTC

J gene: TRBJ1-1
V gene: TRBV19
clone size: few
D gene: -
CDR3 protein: CASTGGAEAFF
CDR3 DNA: TGTGCCAGTACCGGCGGGGCTGAAGCTTTCTTT

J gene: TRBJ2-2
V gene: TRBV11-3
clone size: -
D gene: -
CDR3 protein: CASSARDWANTGELFF
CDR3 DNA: TGTGCCAGCAGCGCACGGGACTGGGCGAACACCGGGGAGCTGTTTTTT

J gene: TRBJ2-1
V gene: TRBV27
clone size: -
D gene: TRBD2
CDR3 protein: CASSSKLAGGPWGEQFF
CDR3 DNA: TGTGCCAGCAGTTCCAAACTAGCGGGGGGGCCTTGGGGTGAGCAGTTCTTC

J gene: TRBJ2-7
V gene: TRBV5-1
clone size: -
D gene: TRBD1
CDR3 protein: CASSLSAETGRDEQYF
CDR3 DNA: TGCGCCAGCAGCTTGTCGGCCGAGACAGGGAGAGACGAGCAGTACTTC